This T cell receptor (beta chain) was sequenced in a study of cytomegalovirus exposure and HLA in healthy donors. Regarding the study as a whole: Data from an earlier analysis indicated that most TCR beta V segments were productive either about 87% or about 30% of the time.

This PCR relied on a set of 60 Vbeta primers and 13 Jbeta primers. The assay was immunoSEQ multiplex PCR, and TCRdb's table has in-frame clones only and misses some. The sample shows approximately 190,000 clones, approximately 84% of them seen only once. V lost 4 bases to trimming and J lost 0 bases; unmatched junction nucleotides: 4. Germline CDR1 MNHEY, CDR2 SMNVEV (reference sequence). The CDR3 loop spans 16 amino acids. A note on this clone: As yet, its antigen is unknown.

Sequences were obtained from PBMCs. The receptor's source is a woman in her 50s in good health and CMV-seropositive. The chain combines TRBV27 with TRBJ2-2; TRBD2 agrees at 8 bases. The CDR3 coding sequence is TGTGCCAGCAGTTCTGCCGGGAGGGCGAACACCGGGGAGCTGTTTTTT. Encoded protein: CASSSAGRANTGELFF.